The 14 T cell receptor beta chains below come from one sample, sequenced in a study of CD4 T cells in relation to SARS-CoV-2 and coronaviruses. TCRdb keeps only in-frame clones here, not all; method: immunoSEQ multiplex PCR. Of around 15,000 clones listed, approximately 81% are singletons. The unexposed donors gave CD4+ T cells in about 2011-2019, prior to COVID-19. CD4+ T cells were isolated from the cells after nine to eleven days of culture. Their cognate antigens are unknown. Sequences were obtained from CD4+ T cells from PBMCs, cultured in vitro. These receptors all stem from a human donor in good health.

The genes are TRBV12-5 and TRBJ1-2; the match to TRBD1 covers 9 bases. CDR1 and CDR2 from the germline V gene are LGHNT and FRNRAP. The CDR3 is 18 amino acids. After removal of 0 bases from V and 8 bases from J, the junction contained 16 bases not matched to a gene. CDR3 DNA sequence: TGTGCTAGTGGTTTGGTACTAGGACAGGGGACCCCCTCTGCGGGCTACACCTTC. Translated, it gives CASGLVLGQGTPSAGYTF.

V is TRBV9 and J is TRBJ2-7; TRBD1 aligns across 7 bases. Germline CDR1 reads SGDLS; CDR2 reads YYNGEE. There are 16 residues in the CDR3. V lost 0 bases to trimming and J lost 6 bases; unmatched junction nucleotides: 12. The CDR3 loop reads CASSVAFGDSLIEQYF. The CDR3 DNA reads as TGTGCCAGCAGCGTAGCCTTCGGGGACAGCCTAATCGAGCAGTACTTC.

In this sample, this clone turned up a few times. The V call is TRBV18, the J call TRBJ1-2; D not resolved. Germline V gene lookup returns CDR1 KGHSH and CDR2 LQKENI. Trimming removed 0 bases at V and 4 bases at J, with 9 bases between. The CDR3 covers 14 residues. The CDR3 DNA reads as TGTGCCAGCTCACCACCCGTCCACCCCTATGGCTACACCTTC. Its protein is CASSPPVHPYGYTF.

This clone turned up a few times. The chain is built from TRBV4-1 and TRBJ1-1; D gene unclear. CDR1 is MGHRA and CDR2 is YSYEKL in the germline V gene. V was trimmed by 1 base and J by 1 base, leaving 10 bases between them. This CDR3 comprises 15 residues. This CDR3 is CASSQVGVPNTEAFF. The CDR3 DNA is TGCGCCAGCAGCCAAGTAGGTGTACCGAACACTGAAGCTTTCTTT.

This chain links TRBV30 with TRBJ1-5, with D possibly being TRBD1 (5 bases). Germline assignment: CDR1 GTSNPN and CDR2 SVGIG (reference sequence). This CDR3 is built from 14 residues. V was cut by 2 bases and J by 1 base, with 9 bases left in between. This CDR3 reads CAWSRQTSNQPQHF. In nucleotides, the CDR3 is TGTGCCTGGAGTAGACAGACGAGCAATCAGCCCCAGCATTTT.

The CDR3 loop reads CSVETGIGDGYTF. The CDR3 nucleotides are TGCAGCGTTGAAACCGGAATCGGCGATGGCTACACCTTC. The chain links TRBV29-1 to TRBJ1-2, with D unclear. Trimming took off 2 bases at V and 6 bases at J, with 13 bases between the two ends. Germline CDR1 SQVTM, CDR2 ANQGSEA. CDR3 length: 13 amino acids.

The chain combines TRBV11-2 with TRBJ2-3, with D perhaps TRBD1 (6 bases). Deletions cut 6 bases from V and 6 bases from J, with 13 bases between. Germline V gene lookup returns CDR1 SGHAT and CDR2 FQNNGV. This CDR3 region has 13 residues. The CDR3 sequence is CASSYGQRDTQYF. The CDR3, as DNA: TGTGCCAGCAGTTACGGACAGAGGGATACGCAGTATTTT.

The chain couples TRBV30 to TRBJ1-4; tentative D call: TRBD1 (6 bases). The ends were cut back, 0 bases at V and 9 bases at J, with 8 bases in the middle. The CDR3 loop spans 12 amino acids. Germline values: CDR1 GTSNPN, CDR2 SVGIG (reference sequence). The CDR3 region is CAWSVQGQKLFF. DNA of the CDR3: TGTGCCTGGAGTGTACAGGGCCAAAAACTGTTTTTT.

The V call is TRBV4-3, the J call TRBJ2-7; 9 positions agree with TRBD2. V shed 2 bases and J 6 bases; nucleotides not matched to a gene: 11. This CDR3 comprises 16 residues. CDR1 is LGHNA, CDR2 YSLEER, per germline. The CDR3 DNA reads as TGCGCCAGCAGCCAAATCGTGCTAGCGGGGTCGGCCGAGCAGTACTTC. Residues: CASSQIVLAGSAEQYF.

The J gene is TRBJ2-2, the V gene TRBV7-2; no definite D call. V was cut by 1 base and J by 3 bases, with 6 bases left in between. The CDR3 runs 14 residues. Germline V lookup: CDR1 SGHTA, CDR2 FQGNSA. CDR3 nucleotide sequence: TGTGCCAGCAGCTTAGTCGGGTACACCGGGGAGCTGTTTTTT. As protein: CASSLVGYTGELFF.

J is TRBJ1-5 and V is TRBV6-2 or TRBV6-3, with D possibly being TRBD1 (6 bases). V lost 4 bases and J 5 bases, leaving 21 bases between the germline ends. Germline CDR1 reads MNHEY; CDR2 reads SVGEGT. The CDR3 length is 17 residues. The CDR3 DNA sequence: TGTGCCAGCAGTTTGAATCACAGGGTTTCCCTTCATCAGCCCCAGCATTTT. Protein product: CASSLNHRVSLHQPQHF.

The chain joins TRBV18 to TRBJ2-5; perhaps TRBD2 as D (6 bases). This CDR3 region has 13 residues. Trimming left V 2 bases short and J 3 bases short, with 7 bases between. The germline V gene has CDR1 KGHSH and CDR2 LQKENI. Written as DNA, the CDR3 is TGTGCCAGCTCACCAACGGGGGAAGAGACCCAGTACTTC. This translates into CASSPTGEETQYF.

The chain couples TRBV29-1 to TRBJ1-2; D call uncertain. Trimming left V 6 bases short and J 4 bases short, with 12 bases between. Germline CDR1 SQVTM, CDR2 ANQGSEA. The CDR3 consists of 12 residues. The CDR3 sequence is CSVDRDGYGYTF. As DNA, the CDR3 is TGCAGCGTGGACCGGGATGGCTATGGCTACACCTTC.

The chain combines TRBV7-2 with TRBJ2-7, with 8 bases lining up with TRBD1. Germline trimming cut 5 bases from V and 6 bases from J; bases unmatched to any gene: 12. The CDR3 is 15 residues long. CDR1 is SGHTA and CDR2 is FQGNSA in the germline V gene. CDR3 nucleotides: TGTGCCAGCAGCCCCACGGGCAGGGGGCGCGGCGAGCAGTACTTC. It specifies CASSPTGRGRGEQYF. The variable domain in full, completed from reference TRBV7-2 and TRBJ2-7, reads GAGVSQSPSNKVTEKGKDVELRCDPISGHTALYWYRQSLGQGLEFLIYFQGNSAPDKSGLPSDRFSAERTGGSVSTLTIQRTQQEDSAVYLCASSPTGRGRGEQYFGPGTRLTVT.